The 31 T cell receptor beta chains in this list originate from one sample, sequenced in a study of cytomegalovirus exposure and HLA in healthy donors. The PCR was carried out with 60 Vbeta primers and 13 Jbeta primers. Only in-frame clones appear in the TCRdb table, and some are missing; sequencing was by immunoSEQ multiplex PCR. The table lists about 140,000 clones, around four fifths of them singletons. The sequenced material came from PBMCs. The receptors originated from a boy aged 2 to 10 in good health and CMV-seronegative.

V usage is TRBV7-3 and J usage is TRBJ2-7; D unresolved. The CDR3 consists of 15 residues. The V gene lost 2 bases and the J gene lost 0 bases, with 11 bases spanning the gap. CDR1 and CDR2 (germline): SGHTA, FQGTGA. The CDR3 DNA sequence: TGTGCCAGCAGCTTACAGCCGGGTAGCTCCTACGAGCAGTACTTC. Its translation: CASSLQPGSSYEQYF.

The J gene is TRBJ2-3, the V gene TRBV6-4; 8 bases map to TRBD2. V shed 4 bases, J shed 2 bases, and the junction held 2 bases outside the gene matches. Germline CDR1 MRHNA, CDR2 SNTAGT. This CDR3 comprises 14 residues. The chain's CDR3 is CASSVSGNTDTQYF. The CDR3 DNA reads TGTGCCAGCAGTGTTAGCGGGAACACAGATACGCAGTATTTT.

The V and J genes are TRBV5-1 and TRBJ2-7; the D gene is possibly TRBD1 (6 bases). V lost 3 bases and J lost 1, with 17 bases in between. Germline-derived CDR1 and CDR2 are SGHRS and YFSETQ. The CDR3 loop spans 16 amino acids. The CDR3: CASSYEAGTRSYEQYF. CDR3 nucleotides: TGCGCCAGCAGCTATGAGGCCGGGACACGGTCCTACGAGCAGTACTTC.

V gene TRBV28 combines with J gene TRBJ2-7; tentatively, D is TRBD1 (5 bases). This CDR3 has 15 residues. The V end was cut by 3 bases, the J end by 2 bases, with 14 bases between. Germline CDR1 and CDR2: MDHEN and SYDVKM. The CDR3 sequence: CASSFLQGQAYEQYF. The DNA for the CDR3 is TGTGCCAGCAGTTTTCTTCAGGGCCAAGCCTACGAGCAGTACTTC.

V usage is TRBV5-6 and J usage is TRBJ2-1; D is uncertain. CDR1 and CDR2 from the germline V gene are SGHDT and YYEEEE. The length of the CDR3 is 15 residues. Deletions cut 0 bases from V and 7 bases from J, with 14 bases between. The CDR3: CASSLGLFRTNEQFF. DNA of the CDR3: TGTGCCAGCAGCTTGGGACTTTTCAGAACTAATGAGCAGTTCTTC.

For this clone: The same CDR3 also results from other DNA sequences found in this sample. The J gene is TRBJ2-5, the V gene TRBV5-1; 8 positions agree with TRBD2. V lost 4 bases, J lost 4 bases, and 6 bases stayed unmatched. From germline, CDR1 is SGHRS and CDR2 YFSETQ. The CDR3 consists of 14 residues. Written as DNA, the CDR3 is TGCGCCAGCAGCCGGAGCGGGAGAGGAGAGACCCAGTACTTC. Protein sequence: CASSRSGRGETQYF.

The chain uses TRBV5-4 and TRBJ2-6; 8 nucleotides match TRBD1. This CDR3 is 17 amino acids long. Germline values: CDR1 SGHNT, CDR2 YYREEE (reference sequence). The junction had 6 bases not matched to a gene; V was cut back by 4 bases and J by 0 bases. DNA of the CDR3: TGTGCCAGCAGCCGAGGGACAGGAGCCTCTGGGGCCAACGTCCTGACTTTC. It translates to CASSRGTGASGANVLTF.

The chain uses TRBV6-1 and TRBJ2-7, with TRBD2 matching 10 bases. Trimming removed 8 bases from V and 0 bases from J; junction bases left unmatched: 4. CDR3 size: 14 residues. Germline-derived CDR1 and CDR2 are MNHNS and SASEGT. The CDR3 DNA is TGTGCCAGCGCACTAGCGGGGTTCTCCTACGAGCAGTACTTC. This encodes CASALAGFSYEQYF.

The chain employs TRBV19 and TRBJ2-7; D remains ambiguous. The CDR3 contains 11 residues. The V gene lost 4 bases and the J gene lost 4 bases, with 5 bases spanning the gap. CDR1 is LNHDA, CDR2 SQIVND, per germline (reference sequence). CDR3 amino acids: CASSSRYEQYF. Here the CDR3 DNA reads TGTGCCAGTAGTAGCAGGTACGAGCAGTACTTC.

This clone was counted a single time. The genes are TRBV18 and TRBJ2-7; D is undetermined. The CDR3 contains 12 residues. V gave up 1 base and J gave up 4 bases, with 5 bases separating them. CDR1 is KGHSH, CDR2 LQKENI, per germline. CDR3 nucleotides: TGTGCCAGCTCACCACAATCGTACGAGCAGTACTTC. Amino acids: CASSPQSYEQYF.

This chain uses TRBV7-6 with TRBJ2-7, with 9 bases that match TRBD1. The CDR3 contains 16 residues. The germline gives CDR1 SGHVS, CDR2 FNYEAQ. V shed 3 bases and J 6 bases; nucleotides not matched to a gene: 12. The CDR3 here is CASSLFPGQGPREQYF. The DNA of the CDR3 is TGTGCCAGCAGCTTGTTCCCGGGACAGGGACCCCGCGAGCAGTACTTC.

In the case of this clone: With only one base between it and a far larger clone, this is likely a read error. The chain employs TRBV5-4 and TRBJ2-7; 10 bases are shared with TRBD1. The CDR3 has 15 residues. V lost 4 bases, J lost 2 bases, and 6 bases stayed unmatched. Germline assignment: CDR1 SGHNT and CDR2 YYREEE (reference sequence). Written as DNA, the CDR3 is TGTGCCAGCAGCCCGGGACAGGGGATCGCCTACGAGCAGTACTTC. Protein: CASSPGQGIAYEQYF. Full variable domain (outside the CDR3, taken from reference TRBV5-4 and TRBJ2-7): ETGVTQSPTHLIKTRGQQVTLRCSSQSGHNTVSWYQQALGQGPQFIFQYYREEENGRGNFPPRFSGLQFPNYSSELNVNALELDDSALYLCASSPGQGIAYEQYFGPGTRLTVT.

The chain joins TRBV28 to TRBJ1-2; perhaps TRBD1 as D (6 bases). The CDR3 is 11 residues long. In germline, CDR1 is MDHEN, CDR2 SYDVKM. Between the trimmed V and J ends, which lost 8 bases and 4 bases, there was a span of 8 bases. CDR3 DNA sequence: TGTGCCAGCGGACAGAGCTATGGCTACACCTTC. It is translated as CASGQSYGYTF.

This chain connects TRBV27 to TRBJ2-7, with 10 nucleotides matching TRBD2. Germline V gives CDR1 MNHEY, CDR2 SMNVEV (reference sequence). CDR3 size: 12 residues. J lost 8 bases, V lost 8 bases, and 6 bases had no gene match. The CDR3 region is CASRAGGLQQYF. CDR3 nucleotide sequence: TGTGCCAGCCGAGCGGGAGGGCTACAGCAGTACTTC.

The chain employs TRBV25-1 and TRBJ2-2, with D perhaps TRBD2 (5 bases). V shed 5 bases and J shed 1 base, with 14 bases lying between them. This CDR3 spans 16 amino acids. CDR1 is MGHDK, CDR2 SYGVNS, per germline. CDR3 amino acids: CASSILGSVNTGELFF. The DNA of the CDR3 is TGTGCCAGCAGTATTCTAGGGAGTGTGAACACCGGGGAGCTGTTTTTT.

The chain employs TRBV4-2 and TRBJ1-2; D may be TRBD1 (6 bases). Germline-derived CDR1 and CDR2 are LGHNA and YNFKEQ. The V end was cut by 3 bases, the J end by 4 bases, with 24 bases between. CDR3 size: 18 residues. The CDR3 reads CASSHRTAGPLTSYGYTF. For the CDR3, the DNA is TGTGCCAGCAGCCACCGGACAGCAGGACCCCTAACTAGCTATGGCTACACCTTC.

V and J are TRBV5-6 and TRBJ2-7, with D unresolved. This CDR3 has 11 residues. CDR1 and CDR2 from the germline V gene are SGHDT and YYEEEE. The V gene lost 3 bases and the J gene lost 1 base, with 2 bases spanning the gap. CDR3 nucleotides: TGTGCCAGCAGCTCGTCCTACGAGCAGTACTTC. It codes for CASSSSYEQYF.

The chain combines TRBV29-1 with TRBJ1-2; TRBD1 might be the D (5 bases). CDR1 and CDR2 from the germline V gene are SQVTM and ANQGSEA. The CDR3 length is 13 residues. V dropped 3 bases and J dropped 8 bases, with 16 bases sitting between them. CDR3 loop: CSVEGQGLGGYTF. The CDR3 DNA reads TGCAGCGTTGAGGGCCAGGGCCTCGGAGGCTACACCTTC.

The V and J genes are TRBV7-9 and TRBJ2-3; tentative D call: TRBD2 (5 bases). Trimming cost V 6 bases and J 6 bases, with 10 bases left between them. The CDR3 runs to 12 residues. Germline V lookup: CDR1 SEHNR, CDR2 FQNEAQ (reference sequence). CDR3 sequence reads: CASRQRGDTQYF. The CDR3 coding sequence is TGTGCCAGCAGACAACGAGGGGATACGCAGTATTTT.

The V and J genes are TRBV28 and TRBJ2-2; 8 bases are a match to TRBD2. The CDR3 is 15 residues long. V lost 6 bases to trimming and J lost 1 base; unmatched junction nucleotides: 4. Germline CDR1 is MDHEN and CDR2 is SYDVKM. The CDR3 region has the DNA TGTGCCAGCAGGGTAGCGGGACTGAACACCGGGGAGCTGTTTTTT. It codes for CASRVAGLNTGELFF.

The V gene is TRBV2, the J gene TRBJ1-4; D is perhaps TRBD1 (5 bases). This CDR3 has 14 amino acids. The germline V gene has CDR1 SNHLY and CDR2 FYNNEI. With 7 bases removed from V and 4 bases from J, the gap between germline ends came to 13 bases. DNA for the CDR3: TGTGCCAGCAACGGGGGACCCAGTAATGAAAAACTGTTTTTT. Protein: CASNGGPSNEKLFF.

The rearrangement uses TRBV9 and TRBJ2-7, with 9 bases lining up with TRBD2. This CDR3 is built from 15 residues. Germline V gene data show CDR1 as SGDLS and CDR2 as YYNGEE. V shed 0 bases and J 5 bases; nucleotides not matched to a gene: 6. This CDR3 reads CASSVAAGGRDEQYF. As DNA, the CDR3 is TGTGCCAGCAGCGTAGCAGCGGGAGGTCGCGACGAGCAGTACTTC.

The rearrangement links TRBV27 to TRBJ2-4; D might be TRBD1 (6 bases). The CDR3 is made up of 15 amino acids. Germline lookup yields CDR1 MNHEY and CDR2 SMNVEV (reference sequence). V was trimmed by 6 bases and J by 0 bases, leaving 12 bases between them. CDR3 nucleotide sequence: TGTGCCAGCAGCCCAAGACAGGTAGCCAAAAACATTCAGTACTTC. Translation gives CASSPRQVAKNIQYF.

This chain links TRBV7-3 with TRBJ2-5, with a weak D call TRBD1 (6 bases). The J call is doubtful: the DNA matches TRBJ2-7 better. The CDR3 spans 16 residues. CDR1 and CDR2 from the germline V gene are SGHTA and FQGTGA. For the CDR3, the DNA is TGTGCCAGCAGCTCCTCCGGGACACAGTCCTCCTACGAGCAGTACTTC. This encodes CASSSSGTQSSYEQYF.

This clone was seen a single time. V gene TRBV2 combines with J gene TRBJ1-3, with a tentative D call TRBD1 (5 bases). Looked up from germline, CDR1 is SNHLY and CDR2 is FYNNEI. The CDR3 sequence is 15 residues long. Trimming removed 5 bases at V and 1 base at J, with 12 bases between. CDR3: CASSLTVTSGNTIYF. The CDR3 nucleotides read TGTGCCAGCAGTCTGACAGTAACTTCTGGAAACACCATATATTTT.

About this clone: In this CDR3 the conserved last residue, phenylalanine or tryptophan, is missing, so a read error is likely. This chain connects TRBV28 to TRBJ1-2, with a possible D match to TRBD1 (6 bases). Germline lookup yields CDR1 MDHEN and CDR2 SYDVKM. The length of the CDR3 is 14 residues. With 2 bases removed from V and 6 bases from J, the gap between germline ends came to 13 bases. The CDR3 region has the DNA TGTGCCAGCAGTTTAGGGTACAGGGTGGATGGCTACACCCTC. Translating gives CASSLGYRVDGYTL.

The chain combines TRBV7-9 with TRBJ2-5; 10 nucleotides align to TRBD1. Germline CDR1 SEHNR, CDR2 FQNEAQ (reference sequence). The CDR3 loop spans 15 amino acids. The ends lost 5 bases at V and 2 bases at J; junction bases unmatched: 5. The CDR3 DNA follows: TGTGCCAGCAGCCTACGGGACAGGGGACAAGAGACCCAGTACTTC. Its translation is CASSLRDRGQETQYF.

The V call is TRBV6-5, the J call TRBJ2-7, with 7 bases that match TRBD1. This CDR3 is 15 amino acids long. In germline, CDR1 is MNHEY, CDR2 SVGAGI. J gave up 4 bases and V 6 bases, and 12 bases lay outside the gene matches. The CDR3 here is CASRSYGDRLYEQYF. CDR3 nucleotide sequence: TGTGCCAGCAGATCTTACGGGGACAGACTATACGAGCAGTACTTC.

This chain connects TRBV6-5 to TRBJ2-5; 7 nucleotides line up with TRBD1. Per germline, CDR1 MNHEY and CDR2 SVGAGI. The V segment lost 0 bases and the J segment 3 bases; nucleotides outside the gene matches: 4. The CDR3 spans 15 residues. The CDR3 region is CASSYSTGREETQYF. CDR3 coding DNA: TGTGCCAGCAGTTACTCGACAGGGCGGGAAGAGACCCAGTACTTC.

The V call is TRBV2, the J call TRBJ2-7, with D maybe TRBD2 (5 bases). V lost 7 bases and J lost 3, with 13 bases in between. The CDR3 is 13 residues long. CDR1 and CDR2 from the germline V gene are SNHLY and FYNNEI. CDR3 sequence reads: CASKRALLYEQYF. Written as DNA, the CDR3 is TGTGCCAGCAAGAGGGCCCTCCTCTACGAGCAGTACTTC.

The chain is built from TRBV28 and TRBJ2-1, with 7 bases fitting TRBD1. The CDR3 is 15 amino acids. The germline gives CDR1 MDHEN, CDR2 SYDVKM. V dropped 6 bases and J dropped 2; count of bases not matched to a gene: 7. CDR3 sequence reads: CASRTGKSAYNEQFF. CDR3 bases: TGTGCCAGCAGGACAGGGAAATCGGCCTACAATGAGCAGTTCTTC.